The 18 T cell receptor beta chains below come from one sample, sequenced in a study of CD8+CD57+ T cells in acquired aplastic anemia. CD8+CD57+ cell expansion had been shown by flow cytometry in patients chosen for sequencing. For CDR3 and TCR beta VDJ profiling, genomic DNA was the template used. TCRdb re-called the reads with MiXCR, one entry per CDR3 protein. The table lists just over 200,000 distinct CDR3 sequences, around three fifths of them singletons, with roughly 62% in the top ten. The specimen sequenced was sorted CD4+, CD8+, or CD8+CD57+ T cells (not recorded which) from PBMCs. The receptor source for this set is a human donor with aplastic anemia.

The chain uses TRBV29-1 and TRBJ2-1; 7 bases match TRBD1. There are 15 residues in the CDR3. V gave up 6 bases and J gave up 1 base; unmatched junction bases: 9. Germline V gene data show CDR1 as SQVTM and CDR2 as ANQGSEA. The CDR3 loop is CSVAGTADSYNEQFF. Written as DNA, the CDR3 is TGCAGCGTGGCCGGGACAGCTGATTCCTACAATGAGCAGTTCTTC.

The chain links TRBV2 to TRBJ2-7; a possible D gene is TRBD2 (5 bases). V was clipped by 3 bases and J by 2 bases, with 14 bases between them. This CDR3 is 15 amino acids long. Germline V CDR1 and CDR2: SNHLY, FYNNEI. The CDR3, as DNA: TGTGCCAGCAGTGATGACTACTTCGGGGCCTACGAGCAGTACTTC. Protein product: CASSDDYFGAYEQYF.

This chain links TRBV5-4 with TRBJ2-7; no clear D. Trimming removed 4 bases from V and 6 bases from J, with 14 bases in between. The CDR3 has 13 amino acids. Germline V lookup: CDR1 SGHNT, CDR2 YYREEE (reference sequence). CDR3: CASSPMGWGEQYF. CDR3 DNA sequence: TGTGCCAGCAGCCCCATGGGGTGGGGCGAGCAGTACTTC.

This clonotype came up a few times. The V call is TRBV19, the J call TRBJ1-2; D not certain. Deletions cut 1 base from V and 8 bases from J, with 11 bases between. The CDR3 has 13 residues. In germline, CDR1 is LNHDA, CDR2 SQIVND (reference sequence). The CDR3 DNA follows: TGTGCCAGTAGTATAGGCGGCGGTAAGGGCTACACCTTC. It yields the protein CASSIGGGKGYTF. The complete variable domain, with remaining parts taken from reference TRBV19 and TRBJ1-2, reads DGGITQSPKYLFRKEGQNVTLSCEQNLNHDAMYWYRQDPGQGLRLIYYSQIVNDFQKGDIAEGYSVSREKKESFPLTVTSAQKNPTAFYLCASSIGGGKGYTFGSGTRLTVV.

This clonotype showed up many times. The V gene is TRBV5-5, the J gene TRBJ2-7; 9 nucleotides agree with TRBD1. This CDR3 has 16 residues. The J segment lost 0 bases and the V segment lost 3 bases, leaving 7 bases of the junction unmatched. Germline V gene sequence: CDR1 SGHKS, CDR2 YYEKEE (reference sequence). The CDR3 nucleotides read TGTGCCAGCAGCTACTATGGGACAGGGTACTCCTACGAGCAGTACTTC. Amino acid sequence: CASSYYGTGYSYEQYF.

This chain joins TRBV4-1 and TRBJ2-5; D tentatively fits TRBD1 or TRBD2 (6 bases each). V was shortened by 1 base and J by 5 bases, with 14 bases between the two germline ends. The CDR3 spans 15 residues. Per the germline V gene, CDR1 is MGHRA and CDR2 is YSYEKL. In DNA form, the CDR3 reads TGCGCCAGCAGCCAAGGGGGGGCCAATTCTGAGACCCAGTACTTC. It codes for CASSQGGANSETQYF.

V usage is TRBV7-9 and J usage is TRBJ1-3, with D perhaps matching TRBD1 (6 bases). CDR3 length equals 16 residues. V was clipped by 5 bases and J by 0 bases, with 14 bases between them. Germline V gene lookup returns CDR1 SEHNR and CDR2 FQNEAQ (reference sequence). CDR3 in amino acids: CASSGPDRDSGNTIYF. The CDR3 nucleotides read TGTGCCAGCAGCGGCCCGGACAGAGACTCTGGAAACACCATATATTTT.

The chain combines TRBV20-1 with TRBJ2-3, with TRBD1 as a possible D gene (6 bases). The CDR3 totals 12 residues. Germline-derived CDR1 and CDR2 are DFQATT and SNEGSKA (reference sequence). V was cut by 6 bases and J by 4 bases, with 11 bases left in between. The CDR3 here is CSAAQGPDTQYF. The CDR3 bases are TGCAGTGCGGCACAGGGACCAGATACGCAGTATTTT.

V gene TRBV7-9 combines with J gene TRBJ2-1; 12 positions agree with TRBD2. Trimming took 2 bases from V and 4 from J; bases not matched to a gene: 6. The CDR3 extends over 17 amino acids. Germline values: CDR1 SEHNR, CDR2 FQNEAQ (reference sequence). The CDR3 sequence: CASSLIQTSGGYNEQFF. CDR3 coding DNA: TGTGCCAGCAGCTTAATACAGACTAGCGGGGGATACAATGAGCAGTTCTTC.

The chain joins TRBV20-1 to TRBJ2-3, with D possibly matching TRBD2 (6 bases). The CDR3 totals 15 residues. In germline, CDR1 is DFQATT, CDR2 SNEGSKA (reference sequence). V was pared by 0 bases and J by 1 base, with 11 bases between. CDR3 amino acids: CSARDEKRGTDTQYF. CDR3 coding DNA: TGCAGTGCTAGAGATGAGAAGCGGGGCACAGATACGCAGTATTTT.

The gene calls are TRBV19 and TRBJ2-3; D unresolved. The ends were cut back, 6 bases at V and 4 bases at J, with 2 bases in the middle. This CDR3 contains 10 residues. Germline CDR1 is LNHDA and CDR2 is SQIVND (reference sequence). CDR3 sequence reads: CASRADTQYF. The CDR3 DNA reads TGTGCCAGTAGGGCAGATACGCAGTATTTT.

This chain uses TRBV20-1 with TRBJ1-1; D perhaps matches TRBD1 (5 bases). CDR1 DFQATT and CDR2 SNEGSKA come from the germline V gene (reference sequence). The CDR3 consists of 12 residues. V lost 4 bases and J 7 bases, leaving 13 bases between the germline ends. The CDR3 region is CSAILVTVEAFF. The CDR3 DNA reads TGCAGTGCTATCTTAGTGACAGTTGAAGCTTTCTTT.

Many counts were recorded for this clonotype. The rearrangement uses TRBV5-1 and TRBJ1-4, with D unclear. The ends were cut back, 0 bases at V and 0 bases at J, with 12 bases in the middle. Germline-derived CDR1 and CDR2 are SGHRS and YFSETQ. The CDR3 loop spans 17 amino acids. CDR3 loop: CASSLAGEVATNEKLFF. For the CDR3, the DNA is TGCGCCAGCAGCTTGGCTGGGGAAGTCGCAACTAATGAAAAACTGTTTTTT.

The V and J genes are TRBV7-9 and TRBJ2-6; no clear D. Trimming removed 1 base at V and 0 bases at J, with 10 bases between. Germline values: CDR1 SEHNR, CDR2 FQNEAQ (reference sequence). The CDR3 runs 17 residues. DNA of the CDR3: TGTGCCAGCAGCTTAGACAGAGTCTCCTCTGGGGCCAACGTCCTGACTTTC. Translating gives CASSLDRVSSGANVLTF.

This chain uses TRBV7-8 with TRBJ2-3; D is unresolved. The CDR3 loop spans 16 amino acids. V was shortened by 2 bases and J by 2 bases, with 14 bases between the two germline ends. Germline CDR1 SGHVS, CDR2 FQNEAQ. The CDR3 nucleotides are TGTGCCAGCAGCTTAATCGTAACAGCGACCACAGATACGCAGTATTTT. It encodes CASSLIVTATTDTQYF.

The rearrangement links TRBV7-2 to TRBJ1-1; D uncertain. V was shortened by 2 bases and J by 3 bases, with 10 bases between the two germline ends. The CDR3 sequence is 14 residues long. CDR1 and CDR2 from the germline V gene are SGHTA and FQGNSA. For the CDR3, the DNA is TGTGCCAGCAGCTTAACCCCTTGGGACACTGAAGCTTTCTTT. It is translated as CASSLTPWDTEAFF.

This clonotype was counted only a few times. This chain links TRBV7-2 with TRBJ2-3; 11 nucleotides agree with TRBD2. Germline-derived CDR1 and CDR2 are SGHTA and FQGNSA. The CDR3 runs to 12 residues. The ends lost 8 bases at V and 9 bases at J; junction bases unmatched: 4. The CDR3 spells CASGLAGGTQYF. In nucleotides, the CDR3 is TGTGCCAGCGGGCTAGCGGGAGGCACGCAGTATTTT.

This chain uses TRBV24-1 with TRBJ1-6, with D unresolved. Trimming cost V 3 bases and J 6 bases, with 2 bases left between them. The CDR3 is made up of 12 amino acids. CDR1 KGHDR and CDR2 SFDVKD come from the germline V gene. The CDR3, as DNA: TGTGCCACCAGTGATGGTAATTCACCCCTCCACTTT. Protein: CATSDGNSPLHF.